Reported below is one T cell receptor beta chain. Antigen unknown. This record comes from a study of Graves' ophthalmopathy and Graves' hyperthyroidism. Ophthalmopathy donors' eye disease showed moderate-to-severe activity, CAS of at least 3, NOSPECS of at least 4 and duration under 3 months. Isolation of PBMCs was performed using over 8 ml of fresh peripheral blood. General study results and limits: Also, most clonotypes expanded in the thyroid above 0.001 frequency appeared in blood. Stable hyperthyroidism and ophthalmopathy were told apart by a 13-signature model, which achieved about 88% sensitivity and just over 80% specificity.

Scientists amplified the TCR beta CDR3 regions from RNA transcripts. HTBI-primed first-round RT-PCR preceded second-round multiplex PCR. In TCRdb, the multiplex PCR reads were re-called with MiXCR into one record per CDR3 protein. This table has over 650,000 distinct CDR3 sequences, about 40% appearing once. The origin of this receptor is an adult man with Graves' ophthalmopathy. The sample taken for sequencing was peripheral blood.

Here the CDR3 reads CAIGTQYGYTF. The CDR3 nucleotides read TGTGCCATCGGAACACAGTATGGCTACACCTTC. The chain couples TRBV10-3 to TRBJ1-2; no firm D call. This CDR3 is built from 11 residues. The V gene's germline CDR1 is ENHRY and CDR2 SYGVKD. The V gene lost 8 bases and the J gene lost 5 bases, with 9 bases spanning the gap.